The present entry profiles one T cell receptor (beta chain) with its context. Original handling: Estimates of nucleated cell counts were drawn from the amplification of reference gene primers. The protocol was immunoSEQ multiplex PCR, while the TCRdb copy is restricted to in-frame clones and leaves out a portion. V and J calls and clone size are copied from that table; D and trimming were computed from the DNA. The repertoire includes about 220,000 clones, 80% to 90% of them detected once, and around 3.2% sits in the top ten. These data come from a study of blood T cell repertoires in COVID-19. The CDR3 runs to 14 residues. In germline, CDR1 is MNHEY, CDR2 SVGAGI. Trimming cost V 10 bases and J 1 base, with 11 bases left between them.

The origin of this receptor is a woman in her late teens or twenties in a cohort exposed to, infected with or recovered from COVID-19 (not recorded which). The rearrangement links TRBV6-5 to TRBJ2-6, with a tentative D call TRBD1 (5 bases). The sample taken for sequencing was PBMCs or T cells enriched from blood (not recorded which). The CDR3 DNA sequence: TGTGCCACCACCAGGGATTCTGGGGCCAACGTCCTGACTTTC. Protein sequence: CATTRDSGANVLTF.